The 26 T cell receptor beta chains given below trace back to one sample, sequenced in a study of blood T cell repertoires in COVID-19. Some clones are missing from TCRdb's copy, which holds only in-frame ones; the method was immunoSEQ multiplex PCR. Here the sample spans some 110,000 clones, about 83% being singletons. Sequencing was done on a sample of PBMCs or T cells enriched from blood (not recorded which). The receptor source for this set is a woman in her twenties or thirties who had recovered from COVID-19.

V is TRBV6-5 and J is TRBJ2-5, with 11 bases matching TRBD2. Germline V gene lookup returns CDR1 MNHEY and CDR2 SVGAGI. V trimming: 4 bases; J trimming: 4 bases; junction bases outside the gene matches: 5. The CDR3 sequence is 15 residues long. The CDR3 nucleotides read TGTGCCAGCAGTTGGACTAGCGGGTCAGGAGAGACCCAGTACTTC. Translation gives CASSWTSGSGETQYF.

The chain carries TRBV7-2 and TRBJ1-5; D gene uncertain. Deletions cut 3 bases from V and 5 bases from J, with 23 bases between. There are 18 residues in the CDR3. Germline CDR1 reads SGHTA; CDR2 reads FQGNSA. CDR3: CASSLGSDITFFDQPQHF. The CDR3 bases are TGTGCCAGCAGCTTGGGTTCCGACATTACGTTTTTTGATCAGCCCCAGCATTTT.

This clone was counted once. The chain couples TRBV10-3 to TRBJ2-5; 11 positions agree with TRBD2. CDR3 length equals 15 residues. CDR1 and CDR2 from the germline V gene are ENHRY and SYGVKD. Trimming cost V 2 bases and J 5 bases; bases outside gene matches: 4. The CDR3 nucleotides read TGTGCCATCAGTGAGACTAGCGGGAGCCGGGAGACCCAGTACTTC. This gives the protein CAISETSGSRETQYF.

The chain links TRBV4-1 to TRBJ1-5; D is perhaps TRBD1 (6 bases). Germline CDR1 reads MGHRA; CDR2 reads YSYEKL. The ends were cut back, 3 bases at V and 3 bases at J, with 12 bases in the middle. This CDR3 is 15 amino acids long. CDR3 DNA: TGCGCCAGCAGCCACGCCAGGGGAGCCAATCAGCCCCAGCATTTT. Protein product: CASSHARGANQPQHF.

This chain uses TRBV24-1 with TRBJ2-1; D is unclear. Germline V gene data show CDR1 as KGHDR and CDR2 as SFDVKD. V was pared by 5 bases and J by 8 bases, with 9 bases between. This CDR3 comprises 12 residues. The CDR3 protein is CATSGAGDEQFF. The CDR3 DNA sequence: TGTGCCACCAGTGGAGCCGGAGATGAGCAGTTCTTC.

V and J are TRBV2 and TRBJ2-5; 10 bases line up with TRBD2. The CDR3 covers 16 residues. Trimming removed 2 bases from V and 6 bases from J; junction bases left unmatched: 9. Germline V gene lookup returns CDR1 SNHLY and CDR2 FYNNEI. The chain's CDR3 is CASSESLAGVGKTQYF. In DNA form, the CDR3 reads TGTGCCAGCAGTGAATCCCTAGCGGGAGTGGGTAAGACCCAGTACTTC.

This clone was detected a few times. The chain carries TRBV7-2 and TRBJ2-7; TRBD1 matches 7 bases. V trimming: 4 bases; J trimming: 3 bases; junction bases outside the gene matches: 3. CDR3 length: 13 amino acids. CDR1 and CDR2 (germline): SGHTA, FQGNSA. For the CDR3, the DNA is TGTGCCAGCAGCTCGGGACAGAACTACGAGCAGTACTTC. This sequence encodes CASSSGQNYEQYF.

The J gene is TRBJ2-2, the V gene TRBV12-5; D possibly corresponds to TRBD2 (6 bases). The germline V gene has CDR1 LGHNT and CDR2 FRNRAP. The CDR3 is made up of 17 amino acids. V was cut by 0 bases and J by 3 bases, with 14 bases left in between. CDR3 nucleotides: TGTGCTAGTGGTTTGGTAATGGGGGGACCCGACACCGGGGAGCTGTTTTTT. Translating it yields CASGLVMGGPDTGELFF.

The chain employs TRBV4-2 and TRBJ2-6; 8 nucleotides line up with TRBD1. Germline CDR1 LGHNA, CDR2 YNFKEQ. The trim removed 3 bases at V and 4 bases at J, leaving 5 bases unmatched. The CDR3 has 16 amino acids. CDR3 DNA: TGTGCCAGCAGCCACGGGACAGGATCCGGGGCCAACGTCCTGACTTTC. It encodes CASSHGTGSGANVLTF.

The CDR3 nucleotides are TGTGCCAGCAGTGTTACTAGCGGGAGAGGGGGGGAGACCCAGTACTTC. It codes for CASSVTSGRGGETQYF. The chain joins TRBV6-1 to TRBJ2-5, with 11 bases that match TRBD2. The CDR3 runs 16 residues. The germline V gene encodes CDR1 MNHNS and CDR2 SASEGT. V gave up 4 bases and J gave up 5 bases; unmatched junction bases: 9.

The chain couples TRBV5-1 to TRBJ2-1, with 10 bases identical to TRBD2. From germline, CDR1 is SGHRS and CDR2 YFSETQ. Germline trimming cut 0 bases from V and 7 bases from J; bases unmatched to any gene: 7. This CDR3 has 16 residues. The CDR3 region has the DNA TGCGCCAGCAGCTTGGCCGAGCGGGAGGGGTGGAATGAGCAGTTCTTC. Translating it yields CASSLAEREGWNEQFF.

This chain links TRBV7-9 with TRBJ2-3; the match to TRBD1 covers 7 bases. This CDR3 has 13 amino acids. Germline-derived CDR1 and CDR2 are SEHNR and FQNEAQ (reference sequence). Trimming removed 10 bases from V and 1 base from J; junction bases left unmatched: 5. CDR3: CATVQGRTDTQYF. In DNA, the CDR3 is TGTGCCACCGTACAGGGGCGCACAGATACGCAGTATTTT.

The V call is TRBV28, the J call TRBJ2-3, with TRBD2 as a possible D gene (6 bases). The CDR3 has 15 amino acids. Germline loops: CDR1 MDHEN, CDR2 SYDVKM. The germline V and J ends were trimmed by 3 bases and 0 bases, with 10 bases remaining between them. CDR3 region: CASSFRDFSTDTQYF. For the CDR3, the DNA is TGTGCCAGCAGTTTCAGGGACTTTAGCACAGATACGCAGTATTTT.

CDR3 loop: CASTGGRAYEQYF. The CDR3 DNA is TGTGCCAGCACAGGCGGGAGGGCCTACGAGCAGTACTTC. This chain links TRBV6-5 with TRBJ2-7; 9 bases line up with TRBD2. After removal of 7 bases from V and 2 bases from J, the junction contained 3 bases not matched to a gene. The CDR3 spans 13 residues. Germline loops: CDR1 MNHEY, CDR2 SVGAGI.

On this clone itself: Its ends do not fully match the called genes, so a read error is possible. The rearrangement joins TRBV20-1 to TRBJ2-3; the D gene is possibly TRBD1 (6 bases). The CDR3 has 11 amino acids. Germline CDR1 DFQATT, CDR2 SNEGSKA (reference sequence). As DNA, the CDR3 is TGCAGTGCTAGAGATGACAGGAAATATTGTTTT. Amino acid sequence: CSARDDRKYCF.

In DNA, the CDR3 is TGCAGTGCTAGTCACCGGGACTCCTACGAGCAGTACTTC. Translating it yields CSASHRDSYEQYF. V is TRBV20-1 and J is TRBJ2-7; D may be TRBD2 (5 bases). V lost 3 bases, J lost 0 bases, and 9 bases lay in between. Germline CDR1 reads DFQATT; CDR2 reads SNEGSKA (reference sequence). CDR3 length equals 13 residues.

The chain has TRBV4-1 and TRBJ2-1; 7 bases match TRBD2. V lost 4 bases to trimming and J lost 4 bases; unmatched junction nucleotides: 4. Germline V gene data show CDR1 as MGHRA and CDR2 as YSYEKL. This CDR3 has 14 amino acids. The CDR3: CASSLRLAYNEQFF. CDR3 DNA: TGCGCCAGCAGCCTCAGACTAGCTTACAATGAGCAGTTCTTC.

The V call is TRBV2, the J call TRBJ2-6; TRBD1 agrees at 11 bases. Per germline, CDR1 SNHLY and CDR2 FYNNEI. The CDR3 is made up of 15 amino acids. Losses at the gene ends were 8 bases for V and 3 bases for J; bases not matched to a gene: 3. Here the CDR3 DNA reads TGTGCCAGCGGGGACAGGGGGAGTGGGGCCAACGTCCTGACTTTC. It yields the protein CASGDRGSGANVLTF. Drawing the rest from reference TRBV2 and TRBJ2-6, the complete variable domain is EPEVTQTPSHQVTQMGQEVILRCVPISNHLYFYWYRQILGQKVEFLVSFYNNEISEKSEIFDDQFSVERPDGSNFTLKIRSTKLEDSAMYFCASGDRGSGANVLTFGAGSRLTVL.

The V gene is TRBV4-3, the J gene TRBJ2-1; 8 positions agree with TRBD1. CDR1 is LGHNA, CDR2 YSLEER, per germline. CDR3 size: 16 residues. With V trimmed by 4 bases and J by 5 bases, 10 bases remained unmatched. The CDR3 sequence is CASSRDRGLLDNEQFF. DNA of the CDR3: TGCGCCAGCAGCCGCGACAGGGGCCTCCTCGACAATGAGCAGTTCTTC.

The CDR3 DNA sequence: TGTGCCAGCAGCTTAGGAAGACAGGTCATTAGCACAGATACGCAGTATTTT. It encodes CASSLGRQVISTDTQYF. The V gene is TRBV11-2, the J gene TRBJ2-3; the D gene is possibly TRBD1 (6 bases). Germline values: CDR1 SGHAT, CDR2 FQNNGV. Deletions cut 1 base from V and 0 bases from J, with 14 bases between. This CDR3 has 17 amino acids.

About this clone itself: The conserved final phenylalanine or tryptophan is absent from the CDR3, which likely points to a read error. The DNA is left out, because the CDR3 cannot be placed on it with certainty; the CDR3 is given as TCRdb lists it. The V call is TRBV10-1, the J call TRBJ1-2; whether TRBD1, the table's D call, matches the DNA was not checked. The CDR3 has 10 amino acids, counting both end residues. Germline CDR1 is WNHNN and CDR2 is SYGVQD (reference sequence). The CDR3 reads CASSDWGHPS.

This clone was seen only a few times. The gene calls are TRBV7-9 and TRBJ1-3, with D uncertain. Germline V gene data show CDR1 as SEHNR and CDR2 as FQNEAQ (reference sequence). V gave up 2 bases and J gave up 0 bases, with 8 bases separating them. The CDR3 contains 15 residues. Written as DNA, the CDR3 is TGTGCCAGCAGCTTAAGAGGGATCTCTGGAAACACCATATATTTT. Translating it yields CASSLRGISGNTIYF. Drawing the rest from reference TRBV7-9 and TRBJ1-3, the complete variable domain is DTGVSQNPRHKITKRGQNVTFRCDPISEHNRLYWYRQTLGQGPEFLTYFQNEAQLEKSRLLSDRFSAERPKGSFSTLEIQRTEQGDSAMYLCASSLRGISGNTIYFGEGSWLTVV.

There are a few counts of this clone. The chain uses TRBV9 and TRBJ1-4, with no clear D. This CDR3 spans 16 amino acids. The ends were cut back, 2 bases at V and 4 bases at J, with 15 bases in the middle. Germline-derived CDR1 and CDR2 are SGDLS and YYNGEE. CDR3: CASSVDPRGDNEKLFF. The CDR3 region has the DNA TGTGCCAGCAGCGTTGACCCGCGGGGAGATAATGAAAAACTGTTTTTT.

This clone was recorded many times. The chain links TRBV6-5 to TRBJ2-7; unclear D gene. The germline gives CDR1 MNHEY, CDR2 SVGAGI. The CDR3 length is 14 residues. V lost 0 bases and J 2 bases, leaving 8 bases between the germline ends. Here the CDR3 DNA reads TGTGCCAGCAGTTACTCGGCGGAACCCTACGAGCAGTACTTC. It codes for CASSYSAEPYEQYF.

This clone has a single count. The V call is TRBV2, the J call TRBJ2-7; 12 positions match TRBD2. This CDR3 has 14 amino acids. After removal of 8 bases from V and 1 base from J, the junction contained 3 bases not matched to a gene. Germline lookup yields CDR1 SNHLY and CDR2 FYNNEI. In nucleotides, the CDR3 is TGTGCCAGCGCCGGGACTAGCGGGTCCTACGAGCAGTACTTC. Its translation: CASAGTSGSYEQYF.

This chain connects TRBV3-1 (or the pseudogene TRBV3-2) to TRBJ2-1, with D possibly matching TRBD2 (5 bases). V lost 5 bases, J lost 12 bases, and 17 bases lay in between. CDR1 LGHDT and CDR2 YNNKEL come from the germline V gene (reference sequence). The CDR3 extends over 13 amino acids. The CDR3 here is CASSRGPPLGQFF. Written as DNA, the CDR3 is TGTGCCAGCAGCAGAGGGCCTCCCCTTGGGCAGTTCTTC.